This T cell receptor beta chain is from a study of cytomegalovirus exposure and HLA in healthy donors. With 2 bases clipped from V and 6 bases from J, the junction kept 7 bases outside the gene matches. There are 15 residues in the CDR3. The germline V gene has CDR1 SGDLS and CDR2 YYNGEE. The donors were part of the validation cohort, which consisted of over a hundred subjects and was separate from the first cohort of under 850 subjects. TCRdb keeps only in-frame clones here, not all; method: immunoSEQ multiplex PCR. The sample consists of 150,000 to 250,000 clones, about 81% of them appearing once. The sample taken for sequencing was PBMCs. This sequence joins TRBV9 and TRBJ2-2; TRBD1 matches 7 bases. This TCR derives from a woman aged 25-40 years in good health and CMV-seronegative. CDR3 nucleotides: TGTGCCAGCAGCGTTAGACAGGGTTCGGCCGGGGAGCTGTTTTTT. Translated, it gives CASSVRQGSAGELFF. The entire variable domain, with the rest obtained from reference TRBV9 and TRBJ2-2, is as follows: DSGVTQTPKHLITATGQRVTLRCSPRSGDLSVYWYQQSLDQGLQFLIQYYNGEERAKGNILERFSAQQFPDLHSELNLSSLELGDSALYFCASSVRQGSAGELFFGEGSRLTVL.